The TCR beta chain described here comes from a study of blood T cells in healthy people across ages. The study, taken as a whole, reports: PBMCs left unsorted prevented a conclusive naive versus antigen-experienced comparison.

Per sample, at least 5 micrograms of total RNA were extracted. With respect to this clonotype: Its antigen is as yet unknown.

Through a sample-barcoded 5' primer and a J-beta primer mix, a second PCR was run for roughly 7 to 11 cycles. From the 5' RACE reads, TCRdb called clonotypes with MiXCR, one entry per CDR3 protein. The sample has 800,000 or so distinct CDR3 sequences; roughly 25% are singletons. CDR3 size: 11 residues. V lost 0 bases to trimming and J lost 6 bases, with 2 bases between them. CDR1 and CDR2 from the germline V gene are SQVTM and ANQGSEA. The same data also went into a second study, on T cells of mothers and their children. That study reports: Researchers put all of the extracted RNA into cDNA synthesis, using around 1.5 ug per 15 ul. A second PCR was performed with the M1S primer. This primer added sample barcodes and 2-4 random nucleotides.

Sequenced input: blood. The rearrangement links TRBV29-1 to TRBJ1-4; D not resolved. This clonotype was sampled from a boy between 10 and 17 years old in good health. CDR3 DNA: TGCAGCGTTGAAGAATATGAAAAACTGTTTTTT. Its translation is CSVEEYEKLFF. Together with reference TRBV29-1 and TRBJ1-4, the CDR3 gives the full variable domain: SAVISQKPSRDICQRGTSLTIQCQVDSQVTMMFWYRQQPGQSLTLIATANQGSEATYESGFVIDKFPISRPNLTFSTLTVSNMSPEDSSIYLCSVEEYEKLFFGSGTQLSVL.